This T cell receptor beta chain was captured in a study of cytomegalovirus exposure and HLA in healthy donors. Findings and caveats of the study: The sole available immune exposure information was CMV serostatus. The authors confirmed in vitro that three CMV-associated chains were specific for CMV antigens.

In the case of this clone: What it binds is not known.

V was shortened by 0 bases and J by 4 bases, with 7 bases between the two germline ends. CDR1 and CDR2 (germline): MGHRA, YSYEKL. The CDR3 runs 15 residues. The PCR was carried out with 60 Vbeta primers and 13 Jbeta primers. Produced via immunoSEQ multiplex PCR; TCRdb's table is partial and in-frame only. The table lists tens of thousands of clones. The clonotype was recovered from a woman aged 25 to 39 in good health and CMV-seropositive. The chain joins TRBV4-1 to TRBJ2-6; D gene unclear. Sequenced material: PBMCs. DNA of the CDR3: TGCGCCAGCAGCCAAGACCCGACAGGGGCCAACGTCCTGACTTTC. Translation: CASSQDPTGANVLTF.